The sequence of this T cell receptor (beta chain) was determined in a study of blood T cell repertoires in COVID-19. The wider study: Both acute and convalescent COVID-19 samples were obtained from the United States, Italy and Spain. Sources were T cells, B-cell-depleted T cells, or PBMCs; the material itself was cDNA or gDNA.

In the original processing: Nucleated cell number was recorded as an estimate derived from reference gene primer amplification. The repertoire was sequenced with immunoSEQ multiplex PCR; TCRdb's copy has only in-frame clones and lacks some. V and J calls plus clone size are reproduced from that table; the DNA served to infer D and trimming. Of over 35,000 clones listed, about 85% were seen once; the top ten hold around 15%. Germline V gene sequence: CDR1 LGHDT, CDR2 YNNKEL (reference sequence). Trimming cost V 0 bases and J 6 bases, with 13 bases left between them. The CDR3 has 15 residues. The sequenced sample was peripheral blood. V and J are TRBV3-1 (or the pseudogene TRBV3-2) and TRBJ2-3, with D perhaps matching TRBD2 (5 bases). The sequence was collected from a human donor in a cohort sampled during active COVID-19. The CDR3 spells CASSQDKRGGDTQYF. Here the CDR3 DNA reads TGTGCCAGCAGCCAAGATAAACGGGGTGGGGATACGCAGTATTTT.